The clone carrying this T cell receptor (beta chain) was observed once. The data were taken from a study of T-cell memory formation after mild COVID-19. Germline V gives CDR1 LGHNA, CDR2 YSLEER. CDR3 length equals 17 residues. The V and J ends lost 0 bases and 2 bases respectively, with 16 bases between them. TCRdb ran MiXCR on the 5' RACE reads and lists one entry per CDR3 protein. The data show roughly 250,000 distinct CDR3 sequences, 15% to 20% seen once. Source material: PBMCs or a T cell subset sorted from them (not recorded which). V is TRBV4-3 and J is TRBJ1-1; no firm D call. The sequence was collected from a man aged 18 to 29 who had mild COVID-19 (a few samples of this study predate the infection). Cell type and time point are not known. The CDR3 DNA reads TGCGCCAGCAGCCAAGAAATAGGCTGGGATACCAACACTGAAGCTTTCTTT. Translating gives CASSQEIGWDTNTEAFF.